A few counts support the clone carrying this T cell receptor beta chain. V was cut by 4 bases and J by 4 bases, with 11 bases left in between. The V gene's germline CDR1 is SGHVS and CDR2 FNYEAQ. This CDR3 is 14 amino acids long. The sample is drawn from a study of T-cell memory formation after mild COVID-19. Each CDR3 protein is one row after TCRdb ran MiXCR on the 5' RACE reads. Here the sample spans over 450,000 distinct CDR3 sequences, approximately 20% being singletons. The specimen sequenced was PBMCs or a T cell subset sorted from them (not recorded which). The rearrangement links TRBV7-6 to TRBJ2-1; possible D gene TRBD1, 6 bases. The sequence came from an adult woman who had mild COVID-19 (a few samples of this study predate the infection). Cell type and time point are not known. Written as DNA, the CDR3 is TGTGCCAGCAGCTCCCGGACAGTGTACAATGAGCAGTTCTTC. The encoded protein is CASSSRTVYNEQFF.